Shown below are 18 T cell receptor beta chains from a single sample sequenced in a study of radiotherapy plus CTLA-4 blockade in lung cancer. Only in-frame clones appear in the TCRdb table, and some are missing; sequencing was by immunoSEQ multiplex PCR. The table lists about 60,000 clones, 70% to 80% of them singletons, with 3% to 4% in the top ten. Material: peripheral blood, obtained from a patient treated with radiotherapy plus ipilimumab. The receptor source for this set is a human donor with non-small cell lung cancer who had a partial response to radiotherapy plus ipilimumab.

The gene calls are TRBV11-2 and TRBJ1-5; tentative D call: TRBD1 (5 bases). V lost 1 base and J 5 bases, leaving 9 bases between the germline ends. This CDR3 contains 14 residues. Germline V gene data show CDR1 as SGHAT and CDR2 as FQNNGV. CDR3 coding DNA: TGTGCCAGCAGCTTAGGGGGGGGGTATCAGCCCCAGCATTTT. It translates to CASSLGGGYQPQHF.

The chain carries TRBV19 and TRBJ1-5; 7 bases map to TRBD1. CDR1 and CDR2 (germline): LNHDA, SQIVND (reference sequence). Unmatched junction bases numbered 10, after V lost 5 bases and J lost 0 bases. This CDR3 is built from 17 residues. This CDR3 is CASSLDRDRYSNQPQHF. CDR3 bases: TGTGCCAGTAGTTTGGATAGGGACAGATATAGCAATCAGCCCCAGCATTTT.

The chain joins TRBV27 to TRBJ2-3; D might be TRBD2 (6 bases). The CDR3 covers 12 residues. CDR1 MNHEY and CDR2 SMNVEV come from the germline V gene (reference sequence). The ends were cut back, 5 bases at V and 11 bases at J, with 14 bases in the middle. The CDR3 region has the DNA TGTGCCAGCAGTGAGGGGCGCGGGGAGCAGTATTTT. This sequence encodes CASSEGRGEQYF.

This chain uses TRBV7-2 with TRBJ2-6; no firm D call. V was clipped by 2 bases and J by 4 bases, with 6 bases between them. Germline CDR1 and CDR2: SGHTA and FQGNSA. This CDR3 contains 14 residues. The CDR3 DNA is TGTGCCAGCAGCTTAACGCGCGGGGCCAACGTCCTGACTTTC. This gives the protein CASSLTRGANVLTF.

V and J are TRBV4-1 and TRBJ1-1, with D unclear. The V gene's germline CDR1 is MGHRA and CDR2 YSYEKL. This CDR3 region has 13 residues. Trimming removed 6 bases from V and 1 base from J, with 9 bases in between. The CDR3 loop reads CASSRTENTEAFF. The CDR3 region has the DNA TGCGCCAGCAGTCGTACAGAGAACACTGAAGCTTTCTTT.

This chain joins TRBV13 and TRBJ1-1; possible D gene TRBD1, 5 bases. V lost 2 bases, J lost 0 bases, and 13 bases lay in between. Germline V lookup: CDR1 PRHDT, CDR2 FYEKMQ (reference sequence). The CDR3 is made up of 16 amino acids. CDR3 amino acids: CASSLPLTGVNTEAFF. The CDR3 DNA reads TGTGCCAGCAGCTTACCCCTGACGGGGGTGAACACTGAAGCTTTCTTT.

This clone has just a few counts. The rearrangement uses TRBV4-2 and TRBJ1-1; D might be TRBD1 (5 bases). CDR3 length equals 15 residues. Trimming removed 1 base at V and 1 base at J, with 10 bases between. CDR1 and CDR2 from the germline V gene are LGHNA and YNFKEQ. CDR3 sequence (DNA): TGTGCCAGCAGCCAAGTAGGCAGGGAGAACACTGAAGCTTTCTTT. It encodes CASSQVGRENTEAFF.

This rearrangement joins TRBV11-2 to TRBJ1-2, with 7 bases that match TRBD1. Per germline, CDR1 SGHAT and CDR2 FQNNGV. This CDR3 region has 16 residues. V gave up 5 bases and J gave up 1 base; unmatched junction bases: 10. The CDR3 reads CASSTHRGTRNYGYTF. CDR3 DNA: TGTGCCAGCAGCACCCACAGGGGTACCCGTAACTATGGCTACACCTTC. Combining the CDR3 with reference TRBV11-2 and TRBJ1-2 gives the whole variable domain EAGVAQSPRYKIIEKRQSVAFWCNPISGHATLYWYQQILGQGPKLLIQFQNNGVVDDSQLPKDRFSAERLKGVDSTLKIQPAKLEDSAVYLCASSTHRGTRNYGYTFGSGTRLTVV.

The chain couples TRBV5-4 to TRBJ2-5; maybe TRBD2 (7 bases). The V gene's germline CDR1 is SGHNT and CDR2 YYREEE (reference sequence). The CDR3 totals 15 residues. Trimming removed 0 bases from V and 6 bases from J, with 15 bases in between. The CDR3 is CASSLGGGAMKTQYF. DNA of the CDR3: TGTGCCAGCAGCTTGGGTGGGGGGGCCATGAAGACCCAGTACTTC.

The chain has TRBV29-1 and TRBJ2-7; D uncertain. With 7 bases removed from V and 0 bases from J, the gap between germline ends came to 7 bases. The CDR3 loop spans 11 amino acids. The germline gives CDR1 SQVTM, CDR2 ANQGSEA. The CDR3 protein is CSAQDSYEQYF. In DNA form, the CDR3 reads TGCAGCGCCCAGGACTCCTACGAGCAGTACTTC.

The chain is built from TRBV29-1 and TRBJ2-1; D gene uncertain. The V end lost 4 bases, the J end lost 5 bases, and 6 bases lay between the germline ends. The CDR3 is made up of 11 amino acids. CDR1 is SQVTM, CDR2 ANQGSEA, per germline. The CDR3 DNA is TGCAGCGTTGTTATCCACAATGAGCAGTTCTTC. Translating gives CSVVIHNEQFF.

V is TRBV15 and J is TRBJ2-5, with 11 bases aligning to TRBD1. The CDR3 is 15 amino acids. The germline CDR1 and CDR2 sequences are LNHNV and YYDKDF (reference sequence). Trimming cost V 0 bases and J 6 bases; bases outside gene matches: 3. CDR3 nucleotides: TGTGCCACCAGCAGAGAAGGACAGGGGGCGCAGACCCAGTACTTC. Protein sequence: CATSREGQGAQTQYF.

This clone was seen only a few times. The V and J genes are TRBV19 and TRBJ1-1; 7 bases are a match to TRBD1. V dropped 6 bases and J dropped 2; count of bases not matched to a gene: 6. The CDR3 sequence is 14 residues long. Germline loops: CDR1 LNHDA, CDR2 SQIVND (reference sequence). The DNA for the CDR3 is TGTGCCAGTAGCTGGGACAGCTTTAACACTGAAGCTTTCTTT. Amino acid sequence: CASSWDSFNTEAFF.

The J gene is TRBJ2-7, the V gene TRBV6-6; TRBD2 agrees at 7 bases. Losses at the gene ends were 0 bases for V and 2 bases for J; bases not matched to a gene: 4. The CDR3 covers 15 residues. Germline loops: CDR1 MNHNY, CDR2 SVGAGI (reference sequence). CDR3: CASSYSFRGAYEQYF. As DNA, the CDR3 is TGTGCCAGCAGTTACTCGTTTCGGGGGGCCTACGAGCAGTACTTC.

Of note for this clone: The junction departs from the called germline gene at one end, perhaps through a read error. The V and J genes are TRBV29-1 and TRBJ2-1; 10 bases are a match to TRBD1. The germline V gene has CDR1 SQVTM and CDR2 ANQGSEA. The CDR3 is 12 amino acids. The CDR3 DNA reads TGCAGCATTGACAGGGGGCAAGGTGAGCAGTTCTTC. Its protein is CSIDRGQGEQFF.

This clone was observed a single time. This sequence joins TRBV5-1 and TRBJ2-1, with 9 bases identical to TRBD2. This CDR3 is built from 18 residues. J lost 2 bases, V lost 2 bases, and 11 bases had no gene match. Germline CDR1 is SGHRS and CDR2 is YFSETQ. DNA for the CDR3: TGCGCCAGCAGCTTAGGGAGCAGCGGGGGGACGGCCTACAATGAGCAGTTCTTC. Its protein is CASSLGSSGGTAYNEQFF.

Written as DNA, the CDR3 is TGTGCCAGCAGTCTTAGGTGGCTAGGTATGTACGAGCAGTACTTC. Protein sequence: CASSLRWLGMYEQYF. V usage is TRBV11-3 and J usage is TRBJ2-7; no definite D call. CDR3 size: 15 residues. Trimming stripped 6 bases from V and 4 bases from J, with 19 bases between. From germline, CDR1 is SGHNT and CDR2 YENEEA.

The chain recombines TRBV4-1 with TRBJ2-1, with a tentative D call TRBD1 (5 bases). Trimming pared 1 base from V and 10 bases from J, leaving 11 bases between. The CDR3 covers 13 residues. Germline V gene data show CDR1 as MGHRA and CDR2 as YSYEKL. CDR3 region: CASSQGTLGEQFF. Here the CDR3 DNA reads TGCGCCAGCAGCCAAGGGACATTGGGGGAGCAGTTCTTC.